This passage covers 19 T cell receptor beta chains from one sample sequenced in a study of liver allograft versus peripheral blood T cells. Study-wide background: T cell receptor repertoires in transplanted livers were compared with those in recipients' peripheral blood.

TCRdb independently ran MiXCR on the reads; one entry per CDR3 protein. The sample carries more than 10,000 distinct CDR3 sequences, roughly 18% recorded once. The receptors were sampled from a human patient who had a liver transplant. These T cells may partly come from the graft donor.

Concerning this clonotype itself: It may be a read error: a sequence one base away is much more abundant. The J gene is TRBJ1-2, the V gene TRBV6-1; D is ambiguous. V lost 3 bases and J lost 7, with 21 bases in between. Germline V CDR1 and CDR2: MNHNS, SASEGT. This CDR3 contains 16 residues. The CDR3 nucleotides read TGTGCCAGCAGTGACTATCCCGAGACCCTAGAATGTGGCTACACCTTC. This gives the protein CASSDYPETLECGYTF.

This clonotype ranks as medium-sized (0.01 to 0.1%). The rearrangement uses TRBV18 and TRBJ1-6, with a weak D call TRBD1 (6 bases). The germline V gene has CDR1 KGHSH and CDR2 LQKENI. Trimming left V 2 bases short and J 10 bases short, with 18 bases between. This CDR3 comprises 16 residues. The chain's CDR3 is CASSPKNREGASPLHF. The CDR3 bases are TGTGCCAGCTCACCAAAGAACAGGGAAGGGGCATCACCCCTCCACTTT.

The V and J genes are TRBV3-1 and TRBJ1-1, with D uncertain. The V and J ends lost 0 bases and 3 bases respectively, with 8 bases between them. The CDR3 is 14 residues long. Germline lookup yields CDR1 LGHDT and CDR2 YNNKEL (reference sequence). CDR3 region: CASSQDIPHTEAFF. Here the CDR3 DNA reads TGTGCCAGCAGCCAAGACATTCCCCACACTGAAGCTTTCTTT.

V is TRBV20-1 and J is TRBJ2-7, with no clear D. The CDR3 spans 11 residues. Germline V gene data show CDR1 as DFQATT and CDR2 as SNEGSKA (reference sequence). Here the CDR3 DNA reads TGCAGTGCTAGAGACGGTGATGAGTCTGTTGTC. Translation gives CSARDGDESVV.

The chain recombines TRBV7-2 with TRBJ2-5; D uncertain. Germline lookup yields CDR1 SGHTA and CDR2 FQGNSA. CDR3 length: 15 amino acids. Trimming took off 0 bases at V and 4 bases at J, with 12 bases between the two ends. For the CDR3, the DNA is TGTGCCAGCAGCTTAGCCTGGGGTAGCCGAGAGACCCAGTACTTC. Residues: CASSLAWGSRETQYF. The complete variable domain, with remaining parts taken from reference TRBV7-2 and TRBJ2-5, reads GAGVSQSPSNKVTEKGKDVELRCDPISGHTALYWYRQSLGQGLEFLIYFQGNSAPDKSGLPSDRFSAERTGGSVSTLTIQRTQQEDSAVYLCASSLAWGSRETQYFGPGTRLLVL.

The chain is built from TRBV29-1 and TRBJ2-5, with D perhaps matching TRBD2 (7 bases). V gave up 3 bases and J gave up 4 bases, with 12 bases separating them. CDR1 SQVTM and CDR2 ANQGSEA come from the germline V gene. The CDR3 covers 13 residues. Here the CDR3 DNA reads TGCAGCGTTGAGGAAGGGGGGGGAGAGACCCAGTACTTC. This gives the protein CSVEEGGGETQYF.

The sample holds a few counts of this clonotype. The chain joins TRBV14 to TRBJ2-2; D is unclear. The CDR3 has 15 amino acids. From germline, CDR1 is SGHDN and CDR2 FVKESK. Trimming removed 2 bases from V and 2 bases from J, with 9 bases in between. CDR3 DNA: TGTGCCAGCAGCCAAATATCCTTCAACACCGGGGAGCTGTTTTTT. As protein: CASSQISFNTGELFF.

The genes are TRBV3-1 and TRBJ1-2; 7 bases map to TRBD1. The germline V gene has CDR1 LGHDT and CDR2 YNNKEL (reference sequence). Germline trimming cut 3 bases from V and 3 bases from J; bases unmatched to any gene: 1. The CDR3 is 13 amino acids. This CDR3 is CASSHGQDYGYTF. CDR3 nucleotides: TGTGCCAGCAGCCACGGACAGGACTATGGCTACACCTTC.

This clonotype has ten or more counts. The chain recombines TRBV28 with TRBJ2-7; unclear D gene. The ends were cut back, 6 bases at V and 0 bases at J, with 12 bases in the middle. CDR3 size: 14 residues. Germline CDR1 is MDHEN and CDR2 is SYDVKM. The CDR3 loop reads CASRAPGVSYEQYF. The DNA of the CDR3 is TGTGCCAGCAGAGCCCCAGGTGTCTCCTACGAGCAGTACTTC.

This clonotype was seen only a few times. One end of the junction is discordant with germline, which a read error may explain. The chain links TRBV7-2 to TRBJ2-2; D not resolved. Per germline, CDR1 SGHTA and CDR2 FQGNSA. The CDR3 runs 12 residues. CDR3 coding DNA: TGTGCCAGCACCTTAAGGGTTGGGGAGCTGTTTTTT. Protein product: CASTLRVGELFF. The whole variable domain, filled in from reference TRBV7-2 and TRBJ2-2, reads GAGVSQSPSNKVTEKGKDVELRCDPISGHTALYWYRQSLGQGLEFLIYFQGNSAPDKSGLPSDRFSAERTGGSVSTLTIQRTQQEDSAVYLCASTLRVGELFFGEGSRLTVL.

The sample holds a few counts of this clonotype. The rearrangement uses TRBV6-2 or TRBV6-3 and TRBJ2-3, with 11 bases matching TRBD2. V shed 6 bases and J 2 bases; nucleotides not matched to a gene: 4. CDR3 length equals 15 residues. Germline values: CDR1 MNHEY, CDR2 SVGEGT. As DNA, the CDR3 is TGTGCCAGCAGCCCACTAGCGGGAGTCACAGATACGCAGTATTTT. Translating gives CASSPLAGVTDTQYF.

This clonotype has ten or more counts. This chain uses TRBV6-2 or TRBV6-3 with TRBJ2-1; 9 bases agree with TRBD1. The germline V gene encodes CDR1 MNHEY and CDR2 SVGEGT. This CDR3 has 16 residues. V trimming: 7 bases; J trimming: 6 bases; junction bases outside the gene matches: 13. The CDR3 nucleotides are TGTGCCAGCACCCAACAGGGGGCAGGTTTGTCCAATGAGCAGTTCTTC. It specifies CASTQQGAGLSNEQFF.

This clonotype has just a few counts. The chain combines TRBV2 with TRBJ2-1, with D tentatively TRBD2 (6 bases). The CDR3 extends over 15 amino acids. Trimming took 4 bases from V and 0 from J, leaving 10 bases between them. Germline loops: CDR1 SNHLY, CDR2 FYNNEI. Here the CDR3 DNA reads TGTGCCAGCAGTGTAGCGGACGCCTCCTACAATGAGCAGTTCTTC. It encodes CASSVADASYNEQFF.

The V and J genes are TRBV20-1 and TRBJ2-3; TRBD2 agrees at 8 bases. Losses at the gene ends were 3 bases for V and 3 bases for J; bases not matched to a gene: 2. The CDR3 totals 13 residues. CDR1 DFQATT and CDR2 SNEGSKA come from the germline V gene (reference sequence). CDR3 coding DNA: TGCAGTGCTAGGTCGGGGGGGACAGATACGCAGTATTTT. Translation: CSARSGGTDTQYF.

A single count supports this clonotype. A much larger clone lies one base from this, so it may be a read error. The chain combines TRBV28 with TRBJ2-1; D might be TRBD2 (5 bases). V was pared by 7 bases and J by 2 bases, with 15 bases between. Germline CDR1 and CDR2: MDHEN and SYDVKM. This CDR3 spans 15 amino acids. The CDR3 loop reads CASIRRAAAYNEQFF. In DNA form, the CDR3 reads TGTGCCAGCATTCGGCGAGCGGCCGCCTACAATGAGCAGTTCTTC.

This clonotype qualifies as medium-sized. The genes are TRBV15 and TRBJ1-1, with D possibly TRBD1 on 6 matching bases. The CDR3 contains 14 residues. Germline-derived CDR1 and CDR2 are LNHNV and YYDKDF (reference sequence). The ends were cut back, 7 bases at V and 0 bases at J, with 12 bases in the middle. CDR3 in amino acids: CATTNRGLNTEAFF. Written as DNA, the CDR3 is TGTGCCACCACCAACCGGGGGCTGAACACTGAAGCTTTCTTT. Variable domain in full (rest from reference TRBV15 and TRBJ1-1): DAMVIQNPRYQVTQFGKPVTLSCSQTLNHNVMYWYQQKSSQAPKLLFHYYDKDFNNEADTPDNFQSRRPNTSFCFLDIRSPGLGDTAMYLCATTNRGLNTEAFFGQGTRLTVV.

In its sample, this clonotype is medium-sized. The V call is TRBV28, the J call TRBJ1-2, with a weak D call TRBD1 (6 bases). The CDR3 spans 12 residues. Germline-derived CDR1 and CDR2 are MDHEN and SYDVKM. Trimming cost V 7 bases and J 4 bases, with 10 bases left between them. CDR3 sequence: CASKGRGYGYTF. CDR3 nucleotide sequence: TGTGCCAGCAAGGGCAGGGGCTATGGCTACACCTTC.

The chain is built from TRBV12-3 or TRBV12-4 and TRBJ2-7; a possible D gene is TRBD2 (8 bases). The CDR3 runs 15 residues. Trimming took off 5 bases at V and 3 bases at J, with 17 bases between the two ends. The DNA for the CDR3 is TGTGCCAGCAGTCCAGGGGGACTAGGGCACTACGAGCAGTACTTC. Amino acids: CASSPGGLGHYEQYF.

The sample holds a few counts of this clonotype. The chain employs TRBV12-3 or TRBV12-4 and TRBJ2-3; 9 nucleotides line up with TRBD2. This CDR3 is 16 amino acids long. The V and J ends lost 3 bases and 3 bases, in that order; junction bases with no gene match: 7. The CDR3 bases are TGTGCCAGCAGTTTCGTTGTTAGCGGGGGAACAGATACGCAGTATTTT. It is translated as CASSFVVSGGTDTQYF.